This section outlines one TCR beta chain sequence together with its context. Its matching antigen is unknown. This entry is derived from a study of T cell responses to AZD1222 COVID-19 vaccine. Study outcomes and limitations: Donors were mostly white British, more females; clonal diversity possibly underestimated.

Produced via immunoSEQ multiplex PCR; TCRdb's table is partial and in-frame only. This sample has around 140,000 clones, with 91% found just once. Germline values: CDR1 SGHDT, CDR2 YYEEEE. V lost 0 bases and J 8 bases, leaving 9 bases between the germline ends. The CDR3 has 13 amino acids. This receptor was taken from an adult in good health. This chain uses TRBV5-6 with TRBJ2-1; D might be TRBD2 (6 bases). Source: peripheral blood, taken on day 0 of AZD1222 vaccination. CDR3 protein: CASSLGGTDEQFF. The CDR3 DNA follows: TGTGCCAGCAGCTTGGGCGGGACCGATGAGCAGTTCTTC.